This T cell receptor beta chain was observed in a study of shared clonotypes between healthy human individuals (dated by TCRdb to the early 2020s). Background for the entire study: The cohort comprised two women and a few men aged 18 to 49 years. The study deeply sequenced blood TCR repertoires of about five healthy adults to estimate repertoire size and the extent of clonotype sharing between individuals. To increase sequencing depth and limit assay-specific biases, TCR repertoire library preparation and sequencing were carried out by different laboratories using diverse techniques. Leukapheresis yielded between about 0.9 and 10 billion PBMCs per donor.

Results and caveats for the whole study, not just this receptor: Sampling was restricted to blood, and TCR repertoires in tissue are likely to differ from TCR repertoires in blood. Because the study included only a small number of donors, the genetic and exposure-history diversity represented was limited. Based on pairwise subsampling, the degree of clonotype sharing among donors was expected to be affected by sequencing depth.

Concerning this clone: Its antigen target is currently unknown. A single base is all that separates this from a far larger clone, so a read error is likely.

CDR1 and CDR2, per the germline V gene, are SGHTA and FQGTGA. The CDR3 sequence holds 16 residues, the cysteine and phenylalanine included. Here the CDR3 DNA is all that survives: 48 bases in frame from base 1. Using the deep immunoSEQ assay, TCR CDR3 regions were amplified from genomic DNA by multiplex PCR. Extracted genomic DNA from each cell subset was distributed evenly across all wells of several immunoSEQ 96-well plates, and each plate was treated as a replicate. For unsorted PBMC, roughly 330 ng genomic DNA, equal to approximately 30,000 T cell genomes, was loaded into each replicate PCR. Ten immunoSEQ deep assay plates were used to sequence unsorted PBMC genomic DNA. The purified libraries were quantified using a Qubit 3.0 fluorometer, sized with a Bioanalyzer 2100, and then quantified again using the KAPA Library Quantification kit. Each immunoSEQ 96-well plate was sequenced on its own single-read 150-cycle Illumina NextSeq 550 flow cell. Per the original workflow: The immunoSEQ output contained only junctional sequences without quality scores, so filtering could not match that applied to full-length reads. To assign V/J genes and CDR3, sequences were annotated against IMGT germline references using PyIR, a Python wrapper for IgBLAST v1.9. Reads with weak V/J assignments (E-value above 1e-6), missing CDR3, stop codons, out-of-frame junctions, or ambiguous translated residues were removed. V3J clonotypes were defined by identical inferred V gene, J gene, and CDR3 amino acid sequence. Percentage overlap between repertoires was calculated by dividing the number of shared unique clonotypes by the size of the smaller repertoire. RTK rarefaction, the Chao1 estimator, and Recon v2.1 estimates of unobserved clonotypes were used to assess repertoire richness. TCRdb carries this immuneACCESS record with in-frame sequences only. Its versions omit some clonotypes, under half of them owing to an unresolved V gene in the studies checked, with the rest unexplained. V and J calls and clone size are copied from that table; D and trimming were computed from the DNA. This sample comprises about half a million clones, more than 70% of them detected only once. About 12% of the sample comes from the top ten.

The donors were healthy, HIV-negative adults with no recently reported acute infections or vaccinations. Every donor was a Caucasian adult residing in Nashville, Tennessee, USA. For unsorted samples, some 87 million PBMCs were counted, and genomic DNA was extracted using the QIAamp DNA Blood Mini kit. Blood was collected by leukapheresis, and PBMCs were isolated by Ficoll-Histopaque density gradient centrifugation and then cryopreserved in liquid nitrogen vapor phase. The receptor was isolated from a woman aged 40 to 50 in good health. Some clones in this sample may be carry-over from other donors' samples. Specimen: PBMCs. Recombination joined TRBV7-3 with TRBJ2-2; 8 bases in the middle match TRBD2. The nucleotides are TGTGCCAGCAGCTTAAGGGGCGGGAGGAACACCGGGGAGCTGATTTTT. Its protein reads: CASSLRGGRNTGELIF.